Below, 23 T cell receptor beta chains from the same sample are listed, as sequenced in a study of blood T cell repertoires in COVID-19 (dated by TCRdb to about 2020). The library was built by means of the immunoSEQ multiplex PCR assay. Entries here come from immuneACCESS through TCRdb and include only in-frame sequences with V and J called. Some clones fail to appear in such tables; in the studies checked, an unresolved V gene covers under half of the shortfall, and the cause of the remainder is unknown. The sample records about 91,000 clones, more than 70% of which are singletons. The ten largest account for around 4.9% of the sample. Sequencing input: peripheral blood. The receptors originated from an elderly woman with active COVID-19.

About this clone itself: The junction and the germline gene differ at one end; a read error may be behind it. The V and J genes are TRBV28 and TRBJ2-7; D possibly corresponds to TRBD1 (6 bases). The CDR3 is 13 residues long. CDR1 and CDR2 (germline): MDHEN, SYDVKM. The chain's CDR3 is CVSSTSVGGEQYF. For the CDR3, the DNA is TGTGTCAGCAGTACTTCAGTAGGGGGCGAGCAGTACTTC.

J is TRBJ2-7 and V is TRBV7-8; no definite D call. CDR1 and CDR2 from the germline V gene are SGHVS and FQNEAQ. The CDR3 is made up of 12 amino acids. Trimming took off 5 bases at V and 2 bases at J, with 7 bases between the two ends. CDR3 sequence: CASSPTAYEQYF. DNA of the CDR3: TGTGCCAGCAGCCCCACTGCCTACGAGCAGTACTTC.

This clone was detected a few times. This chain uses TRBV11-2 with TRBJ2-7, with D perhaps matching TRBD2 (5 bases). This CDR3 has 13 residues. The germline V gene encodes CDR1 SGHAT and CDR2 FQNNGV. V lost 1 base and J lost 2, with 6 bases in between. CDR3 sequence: CASSLAGTYEQYF. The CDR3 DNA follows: TGTGCCAGCAGCTTAGCGGGGACCTACGAGCAGTACTTC.

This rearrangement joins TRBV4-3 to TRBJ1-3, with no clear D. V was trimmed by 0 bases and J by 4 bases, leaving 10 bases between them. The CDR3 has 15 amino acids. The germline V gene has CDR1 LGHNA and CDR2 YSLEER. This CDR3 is CASSQDRNSGNTIYF. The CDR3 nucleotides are TGCGCCAGCAGCCAAGATAGGAACAGCGGAAACACCATATATTTT.

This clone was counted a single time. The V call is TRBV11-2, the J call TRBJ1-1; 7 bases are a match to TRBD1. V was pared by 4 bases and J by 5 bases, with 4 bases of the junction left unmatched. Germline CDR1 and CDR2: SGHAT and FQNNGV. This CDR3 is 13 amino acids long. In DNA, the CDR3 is TGTGCCAGCAGCTCACAGGGGAGTACTGAAGCTTTCTTT. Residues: CASSSQGSTEAFF.

CDR3 DNA sequence: TGTGCCAGCAGACTAGCGGCCAGCACAGATACGCAGTATTTT. It encodes CASRLAASTDTQYF. J is TRBJ2-3 and V is TRBV6-5, with 8 bases matching TRBD2. The CDR3 consists of 14 residues. Unmatched junction bases numbered 2, after V lost 6 bases and J lost 0 bases. In germline, CDR1 is MNHEY, CDR2 SVGAGI.

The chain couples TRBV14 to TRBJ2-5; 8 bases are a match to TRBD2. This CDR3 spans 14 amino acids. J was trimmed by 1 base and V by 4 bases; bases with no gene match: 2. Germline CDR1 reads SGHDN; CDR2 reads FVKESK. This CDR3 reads CASSPGLAQETQYF. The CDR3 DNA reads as TGTGCCAGCAGCCCAGGACTAGCCCAAGAGACCCAGTACTTC.

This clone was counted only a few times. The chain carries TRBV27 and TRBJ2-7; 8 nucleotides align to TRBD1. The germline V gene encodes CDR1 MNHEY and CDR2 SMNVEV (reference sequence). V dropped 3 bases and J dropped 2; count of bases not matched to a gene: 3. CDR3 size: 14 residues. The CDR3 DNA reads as TGTGCCAGCAGTTTTTCCAGGGGGCCCTACGAGCAGTACTTC. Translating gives CASSFSRGPYEQYF.

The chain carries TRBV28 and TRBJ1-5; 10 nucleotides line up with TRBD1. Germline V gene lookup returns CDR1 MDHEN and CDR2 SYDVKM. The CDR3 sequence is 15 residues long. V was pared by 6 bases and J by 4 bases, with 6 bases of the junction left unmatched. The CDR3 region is CASSTRDRGNQPQHF. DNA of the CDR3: TGTGCCAGCAGCACCCGGGACAGGGGTAATCAGCCCCAGCATTTT.

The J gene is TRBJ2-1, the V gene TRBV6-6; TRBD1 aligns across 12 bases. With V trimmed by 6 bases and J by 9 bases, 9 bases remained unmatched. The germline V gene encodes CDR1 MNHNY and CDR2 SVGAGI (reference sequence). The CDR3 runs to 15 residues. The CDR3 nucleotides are TGTGCCAGCAGCCGCCTGGGACAGGGGGCGTTTGAGCAGTTCTTC. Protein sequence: CASSRLGQGAFEQFF.

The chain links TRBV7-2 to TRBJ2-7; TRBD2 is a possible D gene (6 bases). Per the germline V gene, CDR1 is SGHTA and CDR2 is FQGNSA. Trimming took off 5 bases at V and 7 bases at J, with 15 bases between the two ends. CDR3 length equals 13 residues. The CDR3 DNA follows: TGTGCCAGCAGCCCCCGGAGGGCTTGGGAGCAGTACTTC. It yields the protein CASSPRRAWEQYF.

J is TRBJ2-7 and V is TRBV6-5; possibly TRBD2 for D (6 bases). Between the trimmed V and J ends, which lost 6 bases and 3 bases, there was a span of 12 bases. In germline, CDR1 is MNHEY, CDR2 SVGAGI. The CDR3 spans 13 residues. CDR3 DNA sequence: TGTGCCAGCAGGGGACTGGTTGACTACGAGCAGTACTTC. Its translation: CASRGLVDYEQYF.

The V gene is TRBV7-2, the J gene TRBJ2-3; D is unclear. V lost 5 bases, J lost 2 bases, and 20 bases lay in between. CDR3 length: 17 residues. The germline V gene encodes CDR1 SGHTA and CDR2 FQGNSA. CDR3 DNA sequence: TGTGCCAGCAGCCCGGCCAGCGCTACCACCTACACAGATACGCAGTATTTT. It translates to CASSPASATTYTDTQYF.

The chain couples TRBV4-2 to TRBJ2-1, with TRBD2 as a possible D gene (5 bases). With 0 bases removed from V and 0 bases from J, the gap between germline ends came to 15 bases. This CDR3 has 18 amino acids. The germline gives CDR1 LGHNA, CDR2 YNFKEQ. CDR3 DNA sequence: TGTGCCAGCAGCCAAGATCTTAAGGGCGGAGGCTCCTACAATGAGCAGTTCTTC. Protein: CASSQDLKGGGSYNEQFF.

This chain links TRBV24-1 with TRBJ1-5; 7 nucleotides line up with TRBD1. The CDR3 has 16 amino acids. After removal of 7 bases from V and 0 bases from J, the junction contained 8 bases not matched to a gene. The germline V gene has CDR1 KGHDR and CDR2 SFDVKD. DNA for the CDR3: TGTGCCACCAGACCAGGACAGGTTTATAGCAATCAGCCCCAGCATTTT. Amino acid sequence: CATRPGQVYSNQPQHF.

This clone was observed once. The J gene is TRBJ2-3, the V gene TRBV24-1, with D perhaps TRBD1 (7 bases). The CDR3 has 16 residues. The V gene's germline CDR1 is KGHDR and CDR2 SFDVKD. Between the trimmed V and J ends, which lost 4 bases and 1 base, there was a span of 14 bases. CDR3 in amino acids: CATSEPGGGRTDTQYF. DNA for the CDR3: TGTGCCACCAGTGAGCCAGGGGGAGGCCGCACAGATACGCAGTATTTT.

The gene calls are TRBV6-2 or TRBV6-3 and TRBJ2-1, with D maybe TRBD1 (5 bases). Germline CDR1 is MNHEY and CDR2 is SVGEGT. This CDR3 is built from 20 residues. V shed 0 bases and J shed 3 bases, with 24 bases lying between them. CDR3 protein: CASSYSSSVFLGLYYNEQFF. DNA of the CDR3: TGTGCCAGCAGTTACTCGAGTAGTGTGTTCCTGGGGCTTTACTACAATGAGCAGTTCTTC.

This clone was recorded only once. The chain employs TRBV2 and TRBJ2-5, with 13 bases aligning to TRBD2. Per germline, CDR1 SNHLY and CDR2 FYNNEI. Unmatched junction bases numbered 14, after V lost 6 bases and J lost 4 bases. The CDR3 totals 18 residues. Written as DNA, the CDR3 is TGTGCCAGCAGCCAGTGGCCTGGGACTAGCGGGATTCTAGAGACCCAGTACTTC. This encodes CASSQWPGTSGILETQYF. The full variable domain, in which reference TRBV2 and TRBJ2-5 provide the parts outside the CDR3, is EPEVTQTPSHQVTQMGQEVILRCVPISNHLYFYWYRQILGQKVEFLVSFYNNEISEKSEIFDDQFSVERPDGSNFTLKIRSTKLEDSAMYFCASSQWPGTSGILETQYFGPGTRLLVL.

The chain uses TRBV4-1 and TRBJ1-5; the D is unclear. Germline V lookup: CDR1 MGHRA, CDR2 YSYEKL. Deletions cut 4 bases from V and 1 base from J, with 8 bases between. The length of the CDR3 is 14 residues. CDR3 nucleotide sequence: TGCGCCAGCAGCCTCCTAGACAGCAATCAGCCCCAGCATTTT. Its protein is CASSLLDSNQPQHF.

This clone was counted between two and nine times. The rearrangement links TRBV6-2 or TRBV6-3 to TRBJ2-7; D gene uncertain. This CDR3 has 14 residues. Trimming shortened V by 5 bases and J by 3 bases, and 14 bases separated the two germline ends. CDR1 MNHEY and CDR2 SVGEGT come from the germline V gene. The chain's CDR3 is CASSPRGQIYEQYF. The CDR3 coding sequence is TGTGCCAGCAGTCCGCGAGGCCAAATCTACGAGCAGTACTTC.

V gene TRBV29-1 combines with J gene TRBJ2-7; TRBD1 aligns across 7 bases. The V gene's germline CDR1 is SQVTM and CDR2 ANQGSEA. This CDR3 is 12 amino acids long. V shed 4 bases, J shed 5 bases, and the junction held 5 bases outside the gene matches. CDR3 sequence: CSVVRQGHEQYF. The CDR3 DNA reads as TGCAGCGTTGTTCGACAGGGCCACGAGCAGTACTTC.

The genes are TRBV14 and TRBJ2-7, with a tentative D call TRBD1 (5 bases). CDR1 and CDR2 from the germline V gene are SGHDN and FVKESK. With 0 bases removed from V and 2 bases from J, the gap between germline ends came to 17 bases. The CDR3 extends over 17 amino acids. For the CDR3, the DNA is TGTGCCAGCAGCCAAGACAGAGGCCAGGGAACGGCCTACGAGCAGTACTTC. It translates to CASSQDRGQGTAYEQYF.

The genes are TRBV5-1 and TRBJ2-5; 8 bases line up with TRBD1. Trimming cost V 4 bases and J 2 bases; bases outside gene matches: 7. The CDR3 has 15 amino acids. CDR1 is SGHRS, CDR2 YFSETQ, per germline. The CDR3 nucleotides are TGCGCCAGCAGCAACGGACAGGGATGGCAAGAGACCCAGTACTTC. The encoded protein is CASSNGQGWQETQYF.